Shown below are 16 T cell receptor beta chains from a single sample sequenced in a study of blood T cell repertoires in COVID-19. Clones were sequenced by immunoSEQ multiplex PCR, and TCRdb holds only the in-frame ones, with some missing. The sample has 40,000 to 50,000 clones; about 85% are singletons. Sequenced material: PBMCs or T cells enriched from blood (not recorded which). The origin of the receptors is a woman between 50 and 59 years old who had recovered from COVID-19.

The V call is TRBV27, the J call TRBJ2-2; D might be TRBD1 (5 bases). The CDR3 loop spans 15 amino acids. Per the germline V gene, CDR1 is MNHEY and CDR2 is SMNVEV (reference sequence). V lost 0 bases and J 6 bases, leaving 11 bases between the germline ends. The CDR3 DNA reads as TGTGCCAGCAGTTTATCCCCAGGGCCCGCCGGGGAGCTGTTTTTT. As protein: CASSLSPGPAGELFF.

The chain employs TRBV4-3 and TRBJ2-7, with 8 bases matching TRBD2. The CDR3 length is 16 residues. Germline assignment: CDR1 LGHNA and CDR2 YSLEER. V was clipped by 0 bases and J by 4 bases; unmatched bases: 8. The CDR3 is CASSQDLASGPYEQYF. CDR3 nucleotides: TGCGCCAGCAGCCAAGATCTGGCTAGCGGGCCTTACGAGCAGTACTTC.

The chain recombines TRBV24-1 with TRBJ2-1, with 11 bases aligning to TRBD2. Trimming at V came to 3 bases and at J to 9 bases, leaving 6 bases not matched to a gene. This CDR3 is built from 15 residues. The germline V gene has CDR1 KGHDR and CDR2 SFDVKD. CDR3 region: CATSDRGLAVGEQFF. CDR3 DNA: TGTGCCACCAGTGATCGGGGACTAGCGGTAGGTGAGCAGTTCTTC.

J is TRBJ1-1 and V is TRBV30, with D hard to call. The V gene's germline CDR1 is GTSNPN and CDR2 SVGIG (reference sequence). The germline V and J ends were trimmed by 1 base and 5 bases, with 11 bases remaining between them. The CDR3 has 13 amino acids. CDR3 amino acids: CAWSAGNPTEAFF. DNA for the CDR3: TGTGCCTGGAGTGCAGGAAATCCAACTGAAGCTTTCTTT.

This clone was counted only a few times. The chain couples TRBV7-3 to TRBJ2-5; 8 bases fit TRBD2. Germline V gives CDR1 SGHTA, CDR2 FQGTGA. V gave up 4 bases and J gave up 5 bases; unmatched junction bases: 9. The CDR3 extends over 15 amino acids. The CDR3 bases are TGTGCCAGCAGCTCCCTCGGGACTAGGGGGGAGACCCAGTACTTC. It translates to CASSSLGTRGETQYF.

The chain carries TRBV30 and TRBJ1-6; a possible D gene is TRBD1 (5 bases). CDR3 length equals 17 residues. Trimming removed 1 base at V and 5 bases at J, with 18 bases between. Germline values: CDR1 GTSNPN, CDR2 SVGIG (reference sequence). The CDR3 sequence is CAWSEVGRAIDNSPLHF. In DNA, the CDR3 is TGTGCCTGGAGTGAAGTAGGCAGGGCGATTGATAATTCACCCCTCCACTTT.

The V gene is TRBV6-2 or TRBV6-3, the J gene TRBJ1-6; 8 nucleotides line up with TRBD1. The CDR3 runs to 16 residues. Unmatched junction bases numbered 7, after V lost 2 bases and J lost 7 bases. The V gene's germline CDR1 is MNHEY and CDR2 SVGEGT. The CDR3 region is CASSYRGQGENSPLHF. CDR3 coding DNA: TGTGCCAGCAGTTACCGAGGACAGGGAGAGAATTCACCCCTCCACTTT.

The rearrangement links TRBV7-2 to TRBJ1-4, with 7 positions matching TRBD1. Germline V gene data show CDR1 as SGHTA and CDR2 as FQGNSA. V was pared by 5 bases and J by 8 bases, with 14 bases of the junction left unmatched. This CDR3 has 16 amino acids. The CDR3 here is CASSPAGQAMGEKLFF. CDR3 in DNA: TGTGCCAGCAGCCCAGCCGGACAGGCTATGGGAGAAAAACTGTTTTTT.

The rearrangement joins TRBV29-1 to TRBJ2-3, with 7 bases fitting TRBD2. Germline assignment: CDR1 SQVTM and CDR2 ANQGSEA. CDR3 length: 12 amino acids. Trimming at V came to 6 bases and at J to 4 bases, leaving 4 bases not matched to a gene. The CDR3 sequence is CSVRGSSDTQYF. DNA for the CDR3: TGCAGCGTCCGCGGGAGCTCAGATACGCAGTATTTT.

The J gene is TRBJ2-2, the V gene TRBV7-2; tentatively, D is TRBD1 (6 bases). Germline V CDR1 and CDR2: SGHTA, FQGNSA. The germline V and J ends were trimmed by 3 bases and 4 bases, with 12 bases remaining between them. The CDR3 loop spans 15 amino acids. The DNA of the CDR3 is TGTGCCAGCAGCTTCCAGGGGACGAGCACCGGGGAGCTGTTTTTT. Protein: CASSFQGTSTGELFF.

The rearrangement uses TRBV7-3 and TRBJ2-3, with TRBD2 identical over 11 bases. From germline, CDR1 is SGHTA and CDR2 FQGTGA. V was pared by 1 base and J by 1 base, with 10 bases of the junction left unmatched. The CDR3 covers 19 residues. The CDR3 sequence is CASSLSGSGGAIGTDTQYF. CDR3 nucleotides: TGTGCCAGCAGCTTAAGTGGTAGCGGGGGGGCCATAGGCACAGATACGCAGTATTTT.

This sequence joins TRBV7-2 and TRBJ1-5; 10 positions agree with TRBD1. Losses at the gene ends were 1 base for V and 6 bases for J; bases not matched to a gene: 6. Germline-derived CDR1 and CDR2 are SGHTA and FQGNSA. This CDR3 has 16 residues. The chain's CDR3 is CASSLGGQGYGQPQHF. As DNA, the CDR3 is TGTGCCAGCAGCTTAGGGGGACAGGGGTACGGTCAGCCCCAGCATTTT.

J is TRBJ2-1 and V is TRBV7-9; D possibly corresponds to TRBD1 (6 bases). The V end was cut by 2 bases, the J end by 8 bases, with 10 bases between. The germline V gene has CDR1 SEHNR and CDR2 FQNEAQ (reference sequence). The CDR3 is made up of 13 amino acids. The CDR3 bases are TGTGCCAGCAGCTTATCGGACAGTTATGAGCAGTTCTTC. Protein: CASSLSDSYEQFF. Complete variable domain (other parts from reference TRBV7-9 and TRBJ2-1): DTGVSQNPRHKITKRGQNVTFRCDPISEHNRLYWYRQTLGQGPEFLTYFQNEAQLEKSRLLSDRFSAERPKGSFSTLEIQRTEQGDSAMYLCASSLSDSYEQFFGPGTRLTVL.

This chain links TRBV6-2 or TRBV6-3 with TRBJ1-2; 7 bases agree with TRBD1. The CDR3 is made up of 17 amino acids. Germline CDR1 and CDR2: MNHEY and SVGEGT. Unmatched junction bases numbered 12, after V lost 1 base and J lost 4 bases. This CDR3 reads CASSYLSGQPVAYGYTF. The DNA for the CDR3 is TGTGCCAGCAGTTACTTATCGGGACAGCCGGTTGCCTATGGCTACACCTTC.

The chain is built from TRBV24-1 and TRBJ2-3, with a tentative D call TRBD2 (5 bases). CDR1 is KGHDR, CDR2 SFDVKD, per germline. The CDR3 has 15 amino acids. V lost 4 bases and J 0 bases, leaving 10 bases between the germline ends. CDR3 sequence: CATSDSGTSTDTQYF. The CDR3 coding sequence is TGTGCCACCAGTGACAGCGGTACTAGCACAGATACGCAGTATTTT.

The chain is built from TRBV19 and TRBJ2-2; D not resolved. Germline V CDR1 and CDR2: LNHDA, SQIVND (reference sequence). V gave up 2 bases and J gave up 2 bases, with 3 bases separating them. This CDR3 comprises 13 residues. CDR3 nucleotide sequence: TGTGCCAGTAGTATATTAAACACCGGGGAGCTGTTTTTT. Amino acids: CASSILNTGELFF.